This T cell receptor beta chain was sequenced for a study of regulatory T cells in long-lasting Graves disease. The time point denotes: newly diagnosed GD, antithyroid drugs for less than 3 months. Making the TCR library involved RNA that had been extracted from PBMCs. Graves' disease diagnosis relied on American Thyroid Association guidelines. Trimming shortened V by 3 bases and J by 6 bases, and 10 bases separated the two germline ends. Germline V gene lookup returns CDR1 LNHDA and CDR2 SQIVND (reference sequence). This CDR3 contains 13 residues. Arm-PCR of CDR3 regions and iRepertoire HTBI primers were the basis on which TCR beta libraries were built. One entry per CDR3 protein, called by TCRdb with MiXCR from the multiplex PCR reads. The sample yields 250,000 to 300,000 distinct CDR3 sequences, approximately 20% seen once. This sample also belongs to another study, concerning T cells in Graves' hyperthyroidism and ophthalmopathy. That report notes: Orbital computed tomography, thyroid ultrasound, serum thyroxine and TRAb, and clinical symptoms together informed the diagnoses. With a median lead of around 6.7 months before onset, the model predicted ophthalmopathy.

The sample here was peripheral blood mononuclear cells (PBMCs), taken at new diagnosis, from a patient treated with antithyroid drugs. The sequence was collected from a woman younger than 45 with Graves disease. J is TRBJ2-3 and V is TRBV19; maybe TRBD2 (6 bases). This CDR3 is CASSMRAGDTQYF. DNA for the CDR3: TGTGCCAGTAGTATGAGGGCGGGGGATACGCAGTATTTT.